This section outlines one TCR beta chain sequence together with its context. What it binds is not known. This record belongs to a study of cytomegalovirus exposure and HLA in healthy donors. The CDR3 is 15 amino acids. CDR1 and CDR2 from the germline V gene are MGHDK and SYGVNS. A multiplex PCR was run with 60 Vbeta primers and 13 Jbeta primers. The table came from immunoSEQ multiplex PCR; TCRdb's copy has only in-frame clones and leaves some out. This sample yields more than 90,000 clones, of which 80% to 85% are seen a single time; approximately 4.2% belongs to the top ten. Findings and caveats of the study: In a later analysis, a genetic analysis reported fewer productive-TCR N-insertions in an Asian-associated ancestry cluster than the cohort average. Researchers reportedly found TCR beta sequences accurately predicted most subjects' HLA-A and HLA-B alleles. Altogether, about 160 TCR beta chains were recorded as cytomegalovirus-associated. Common viral pathogens seemed, in a later analysis, to connect with several of the most significant clusters.

The genes are TRBV25-1 and TRBJ2-5; D possibly corresponds to TRBD1 (6 bases). TRBJ2-7 explains the end of the DNA better; the J call may be wrong. Sequenced material: PBMCs. The sequence was obtained from a woman in her 70s in good health and CMV-seropositive. The CDR3 loop reads CASSEEGVTPYEQYF. DNA for the CDR3: TGTGCCAGCAGTGAAGAGGGGGTCACCCCTTACGAGCAGTACTTC.